The 21 T cell receptor beta chains listed next were all sequenced from one sample in a study of T cell responses to AZD1222 COVID-19 vaccine. TCRdb's copy holds only in-frame clones and misses some; the assay was immunoSEQ multiplex PCR. The table records 100,000 to 150,000 clones, 80% to 90% of them present only once. Sequenced here: peripheral blood, sampled on day 0 of AZD1222 vaccination. Receptor source: an adult in good health.

The V gene is TRBV7-2, the J gene TRBJ1-1; possibly TRBD1 for D (5 bases). The CDR3 loop spans 13 amino acids. V was shortened by 1 base and J by 6 bases, with 9 bases between the two germline ends. Germline loops: CDR1 SGHTA, CDR2 FQGNSA. The CDR3 nucleotides read TGTGCCAGCAGCTTAGACAGGCTCTCTGAAGCTTTCTTT. Its protein product is CASSLDRLSEAFF.

This sequence joins TRBV7-6 and TRBJ1-2; TRBD1 matches at 8 bases. After removal of 1 base from V and 9 bases from J, the junction contained 10 bases not matched to a gene. Germline V gene lookup returns CDR1 SGHVS and CDR2 FNYEAQ. The CDR3 has 15 residues. CDR3 amino acids: CASSLGGTGGNRYTF. DNA for the CDR3: TGTGCCAGCAGCTTAGGAGGGACAGGAGGAAATCGCTACACCTTC.

The V gene is TRBV5-6, the J gene TRBJ2-3; the D is unclear. Germline values: CDR1 SGHDT, CDR2 YYEEEE. The CDR3 has 11 residues. V was cut by 4 bases and J by 5 bases, with 5 bases left in between. The DNA for the CDR3 is TGTGCCAGCAGCATCCTAGATACGCAGTATTTT. This encodes CASSILDTQYF.

The chain joins TRBV6-4 to TRBJ1-1; 9 bases map to TRBD1. The J segment lost 1 base and the V segment lost 6 bases, leaving 3 bases of the junction unmatched. Looked up from germline, CDR1 is MRHNA and CDR2 is SNTAGT. The CDR3 is 14 residues long. CDR3 protein: CASRQGAANTEAFF. The CDR3 DNA reads TGTGCCAGCAGACAGGGGGCCGCGAACACTGAAGCTTTCTTT.

The V call is TRBV7-2, the J call TRBJ2-3; 8 bases line up with TRBD2. The CDR3 extends over 15 amino acids. Germline values: CDR1 SGHTA, CDR2 FQGNSA. The V and J ends lost 6 bases and 1 base, in that order; junction bases with no gene match: 6. Here the CDR3 reads CASRSAGVGTDTQYF. The DNA of the CDR3 is TGTGCCAGCAGATCAGCGGGAGTCGGCACAGATACGCAGTATTTT.

The chain combines TRBV6-5 with TRBJ1-1, with D maybe TRBD1 (6 bases). Trimming pared 5 bases from V and 3 bases from J, leaving 16 bases between. The CDR3 is made up of 15 amino acids. Germline lookup yields CDR1 MNHEY and CDR2 SVGAGI. The CDR3 loop reads CASSPTGNGHTEAFF. The CDR3 nucleotides are TGTGCCAGCAGTCCCACAGGGAATGGGCACACTGAAGCTTTCTTT.

The chain couples TRBV5-1 to TRBJ2-3; 10 bases line up with TRBD2. The CDR3 covers 16 residues. J lost 0 bases, V lost 4 bases, and 5 bases had no gene match. Germline-derived CDR1 and CDR2 are SGHRS and YFSETQ. The CDR3 sequence: CASSRGTSVSTDTQYF. As DNA, the CDR3 is TGCGCCAGCAGCCGCGGGACTAGCGTCAGCACAGATACGCAGTATTTT.

The J gene is TRBJ2-1, the V gene TRBV3-1 (or the pseudogene TRBV3-2); perhaps TRBD1 as D (5 bases). The CDR3 covers 15 residues. Germline V gene lookup returns CDR1 LGHDT and CDR2 YNNKEL (reference sequence). Between the trimmed V and J ends, which lost 3 bases and 1 base, there was a span of 10 bases. CDR3 nucleotide sequence: TGTGCCAGCAGCCAGGGGCTCCAATCCTACAATGAGCAGTTCTTC. It encodes CASSQGLQSYNEQFF.

The chain combines TRBV20-1 with TRBJ2-7; D gene unclear. With 3 bases removed from V and 7 bases from J, the gap between germline ends came to 13 bases. CDR1 and CDR2 from the germline V gene are DFQATT and SNEGSKA (reference sequence). The CDR3 consists of 12 residues. Written as DNA, the CDR3 is TGCAGTGCTAGTCCCGGCCCCCAAGAGCAGTACTTC. As protein: CSASPGPQEQYF.

The chain uses TRBV11-3 and TRBJ1-2; perhaps TRBD1 as D (6 bases). This CDR3 region has 14 residues. The V end lost 5 bases, the J end lost 4 bases, and 14 bases lay between the germline ends. Germline loops: CDR1 SGHNT, CDR2 YENEEA. The CDR3 loop reads CASSRGGAAYGYTF. The DNA for the CDR3 is TGTGCCAGCAGCCGTGGGGGGGCAGCCTATGGCTACACCTTC. Full variable domain (outside the CDR3, taken from reference TRBV11-3 and TRBJ1-2): EAGVVQSPRYKIIEKKQPVAFWCNPISGHNTLYWYLQNLGQGPELLIRYENEEAVDDSQLPKDRFSAERLKGVDSTLKIQPAELGDSAVYLCASSRGGAAYGYTFGSGTRLTVV.

The rearrangement links TRBV7-8 to TRBJ2-1, with 8 bases fitting TRBD2. The CDR3 runs to 15 residues. V lost 6 bases to trimming and J lost 4 bases; unmatched junction nucleotides: 8. Germline V gene sequence: CDR1 SGHVS, CDR2 FQNEAQ. The DNA of the CDR3 is TGTGCCAGCAGTCCTACTAGCGGCCTGTACAATGAGCAGTTCTTC. It is translated as CASSPTSGLYNEQFF.

The gene calls are TRBV4-2 and TRBJ2-6; D possibly corresponds to TRBD1 (5 bases). V was cut by 4 bases and J by 0 bases, with 10 bases left in between. Germline CDR1 reads LGHNA; CDR2 reads YNFKEQ. This CDR3 is built from 16 residues. CDR3 loop: CASSLDSSSGANVLTF. CDR3 DNA: TGTGCCAGCAGCCTCGACAGCTCCTCTGGGGCCAACGTCCTGACTTTC.

The rearrangement links TRBV2 to TRBJ2-5, with D unresolved. Germline V gene sequence: CDR1 SNHLY, CDR2 FYNNEI. The CDR3 loop spans 14 amino acids. The V end lost 2 bases, the J end lost 4 bases, and 11 bases lay between the germline ends. Written as DNA, the CDR3 is TGTGCCAGCAGTGAAAGCAGATCCCGAGAGACCCAGTACTTC. Its protein is CASSESRSRETQYF.

The V call is TRBV6-5, the J call TRBJ2-1; D might be TRBD1 (6 bases). Germline assignment: CDR1 MNHEY and CDR2 SVGAGI. This CDR3 region has 16 residues. Trimming took off 0 bases at V and 8 bases at J, with 17 bases between the two ends. Written as DNA, the CDR3 is TGTGCCAGCAGTTACTCGGGCCAGGGGATGGGGTATGAGCAGTTCTTC. Its protein is CASSYSGQGMGYEQFF.

The V call is TRBV7-2, the J call TRBJ2-3, with D possibly being TRBD1 or TRBD2 (5 bases each). Trimming left V 5 bases short and J 2 bases short, with 14 bases between. CDR1 is SGHTA, CDR2 FQGNSA, per germline. The CDR3 has 15 amino acids. The CDR3, as DNA: TGTGCCAGCAGCCTCGGGGCCAGAGCCACAGATACGCAGTATTTT. Its protein product is CASSLGARATDTQYF.

This clone came up once. V gene TRBV27 combines with J gene TRBJ1-5, with 8 nucleotides matching TRBD1. The CDR3 is 13 residues long. Trimming took 8 bases from V and 4 from J; bases not matched to a gene: 4. Germline V gene data show CDR1 as MNHEY and CDR2 as SMNVEV (reference sequence). CDR3 loop: CASGQGQNQPQHF. CDR3 sequence (DNA): TGTGCCAGCGGACAGGGACAAAATCAGCCCCAGCATTTT.

This clone was counted only a few times. This sequence joins TRBV28 and TRBJ1-3; D uncertain. The CDR3 has 13 residues. Germline-derived CDR1 and CDR2 are MDHEN and SYDVKM. V lost 6 bases to trimming and J lost 6 bases, with 12 bases between them. CDR3 in DNA: TGTGCCAGCAGCCTAAGGGTCCCAAACACCATATATTTT. It codes for CASSLRVPNTIYF.

This chain links TRBV5-4 with TRBJ1-6; D remains unclear. Germline-derived CDR1 and CDR2 are SGHNT and YYREEE (reference sequence). This CDR3 has 14 residues. The germline V and J ends were trimmed by 2 bases and 5 bases, with 8 bases remaining between them. The CDR3 bases are TGTGCCAGCAGCTTCAGAGCTGATAATTCACCCCTCCACTTT. Protein: CASSFRADNSPLHF.

The V gene is TRBV2, the J gene TRBJ2-7, with TRBD1 matching over 7 bases. In germline, CDR1 is SNHLY, CDR2 FYNNEI. The ends lost 8 bases at V and 1 base at J; junction bases unmatched: 5. This CDR3 region has 13 residues. Written as DNA, the CDR3 is TGTGCCAGCCGACAGGGTGTATCCTACGAGCAGTACTTC. It encodes CASRQGVSYEQYF.

This clone was seen more than once but under ten times. The CDR3 spells CASSLTGYRNYGYTF. CDR3 coding DNA: TGCGCCAGCAGCCTAACAGGGTACCGTAACTATGGCTACACCTTC. The rearrangement joins TRBV5-1 to TRBJ1-2; D perhaps matches TRBD1 (6 bases). The CDR3 has 15 amino acids. Trimming cost V 4 bases and J 1 base, with 14 bases left between them. Germline assignment: CDR1 SGHRS and CDR2 YFSETQ.

This clone was recorded only once. This sequence joins TRBV15 and TRBJ2-2, with 8 bases matching TRBD1. The trim removed 1 base at V and 6 bases at J, leaving 4 bases unmatched. Germline loops: CDR1 LNHNV, CDR2 YYDKDF (reference sequence). This CDR3 has 15 amino acids. For the CDR3, the DNA is TGTGCCACCAGCAGAGCCGGACAGGGATCCGGGGAGCTGTTTTTT. Translating it yields CATSRAGQGSGELFF.